These T cell receptor beta chains were read from a single sample in a study of shared clonotypes between healthy human individuals. Clones were read by immunoSEQ multiplex PCR, and TCRdb kept only the in-frame ones, dropping some. The data show over a million clones, with approximately 76% seen just once and approximately 1.5% held by the top ten. The sample consisted of memory CD4+ T cells sorted from blood. All receptors come from a young man in good health. Both conserved end residues are part of each CDR3. Fields, in order: CDR3 length, J gene, V gene, CDR3 protein.

cdr3_length: 13
j_call: TRBJ1-1
v_call: TRBV18
cdr3_aa: CASSPYLGTEAFF

cdr3_length: 14
j_call: TRBJ2-5
v_call: TRBV7-9
cdr3_aa: CASSLGPAGETQYF

cdr3_length: 16
j_call: TRBJ2-2
v_call: TRBV10-3
cdr3_aa: CAISDPGGTITGELFF

cdr3_length: 14
j_call: TRBJ2-2
v_call: TRBV6-1
cdr3_aa: CASSVTGTHGELFF

cdr3_length: 15
j_call: TRBJ2-3
v_call: TRBV4-1
cdr3_aa: CASSPGGTTTDTQYF

cdr3_length: 13
j_call: TRBJ2-7
v_call: TRBV28
cdr3_aa: CASMVGRDYEQYF

cdr3_length: 16
j_call: TRBJ1-6
v_call: TRBV28
cdr3_aa: CASTRVGQGYNSPLHF

cdr3_length: 14
j_call: TRBJ1-1
v_call: TRBV30
cdr3_aa: CAWSSRGRDTEAFF

cdr3_length: 15
j_call: TRBJ1-5
v_call: TRBV6-6
cdr3_aa: CASCREGGAIQPQHF

cdr3_length: 13
j_call: TRBJ2-7
v_call: TRBV11-3
cdr3_aa: CASSLVAGAEQYF

cdr3_length: 12
j_call: TRBJ2-5
v_call: TRBV7-2
cdr3_aa: CASSLRAETQYF

cdr3_length: 11
j_call: TRBJ2-1
v_call: TRBV10-3
cdr3_aa: CATSPRDEQFF

cdr3_length: 14
j_call: TRBJ2-3
v_call: TRBV5-1
cdr3_aa: CASSLEVIPDTQYF

cdr3_length: 17
j_call: TRBJ2-1
v_call: TRBV5-1
cdr3_aa: CASRLFTGDSSYNEQFF

cdr3_length: 15
j_call: TRBJ1-4
v_call: TRBV28
cdr3_aa: CASSAGGEATGKLFF

cdr3_length: 17
j_call: TRBJ2-7
v_call: TRBV5-6
cdr3_aa: CASRGTASGRNPYEQYF

cdr3_length: 16
j_call: TRBJ2-1
v_call: TRBV9
cdr3_aa: CASSSLLGGPMNEQFF

cdr3_length: 15
j_call: TRBJ2-3
v_call: TRBV9
cdr3_aa: CASSAGGPSTDTQYF

cdr3_length: 19
j_call: TRBJ2-3
v_call: TRBV5-1
cdr3_aa: CASSLGRSSGTIRTDTQYF

cdr3_length: 14
j_call: TRBJ2-7
v_call: TRBV10-3
cdr3_aa: CAISGVAGTYEQYF

cdr3_length: 24
j_call: TRBJ2-1
v_call: TRBV5-1
cdr3_aa: CASSLRDSPGLAGGTYTRQNEQFF

cdr3_length: 15
j_call: TRBJ2-7
v_call: TRBV6-6
cdr3_aa: CASSTPGSRDYEQYF

cdr3_length: 14
j_call: TRBJ1-1
v_call: TRBV7-2
cdr3_aa: CASSLQGLSTEAFF

cdr3_length: 14
j_call: TRBJ1-5
v_call: TRBV7-9
cdr3_aa: CASSQGNSNQPQHF

cdr3_length: 14
j_call: TRBJ1-5
v_call: TRBV28
cdr3_aa: CASGGGGPNQPQHF

cdr3_length: 14
j_call: TRBJ2-7
v_call: TRBV5-1
cdr3_aa: CASSRLDRDGEQYF

cdr3_length: 15
j_call: TRBJ1-1
v_call: TRBV11-3
cdr3_aa: CASSLGGGRYTEAFF

cdr3_length: 13
j_call: TRBJ1-2
v_call: TRBV28
cdr3_aa: CASSLTGNYGYTF

cdr3_length: 14
j_call: TRBJ1-2
v_call: TRBV7-9
cdr3_aa: CASSLGQATYGYTF

cdr3_length: 15
j_call: TRBJ1-5
v_call: TRBV6-6
cdr3_aa: CATLRDAERNQPQHF

cdr3_length: 15
j_call: TRBJ1-1
v_call: TRBV27
cdr3_aa: CASSARYRANTEAFF

cdr3_length: 16
j_call: TRBJ1-6
v_call: TRBV2
cdr3_aa: CASRDRRDRDNSPLHF

cdr3_length: 15
j_call: TRBJ1-5
v_call: TRBV7-2
cdr3_aa: CASSSRDGRNQPQHF

cdr3_length: 16
j_call: TRBJ1-5
v_call: TRBV4-1
cdr3_aa: CASSQVGRMGNQPQHF

cdr3_length: 13
j_call: TRBJ1-2
v_call: TRBV28
cdr3_aa: CASSLSGLYGYTF

cdr3_length: 12
j_call: TRBJ2-4
v_call: TRBV29-1
cdr3_aa: CSVDGGKNIQYF

cdr3_length: 14
j_call: TRBJ2-3
v_call: TRBV2
cdr3_aa: CASSADRGTDTQYF

cdr3_length: 15
j_call: TRBJ2-7
v_call: TRBV30
cdr3_aa: CAWSSGGASSYEQYF

cdr3_length: 15
j_call: TRBJ2-7
v_call: TRBV10-3
cdr3_aa: CAITSTGQGIREQYF

cdr3_length: 14
j_call: TRBJ1-5
v_call: TRBV30
cdr3_aa: CAWSGTGSNQPQHF

cdr3_length: 16
j_call: TRBJ2-3
v_call: TRBV15
cdr3_aa: CATSINKWEHPDTQYF

cdr3_length: 13
j_call: TRBJ1-5
v_call: TRBV27
cdr3_aa: CASKGQGHQPQHF

cdr3_length: 13
j_call: TRBJ2-7
v_call: TRBV30
cdr3_aa: CAWNPTGTYEQYF

cdr3_length: 13
j_call: TRBJ1-2
v_call: TRBV6-1
cdr3_aa: CASSEGQPYGYTF

cdr3_length: 14
j_call: TRBJ1-4
v_call: TRBV30
cdr3_aa: CAWSSPDRGEKLFF

cdr3_length: 13
j_call: TRBJ2-5
v_call: TRBV30
cdr3_aa: CAWSQRPTSEQYF

cdr3_length: 13
j_call: TRBJ2-7
v_call: TRBV5-6
cdr3_aa: CASSLTGVYEQYF